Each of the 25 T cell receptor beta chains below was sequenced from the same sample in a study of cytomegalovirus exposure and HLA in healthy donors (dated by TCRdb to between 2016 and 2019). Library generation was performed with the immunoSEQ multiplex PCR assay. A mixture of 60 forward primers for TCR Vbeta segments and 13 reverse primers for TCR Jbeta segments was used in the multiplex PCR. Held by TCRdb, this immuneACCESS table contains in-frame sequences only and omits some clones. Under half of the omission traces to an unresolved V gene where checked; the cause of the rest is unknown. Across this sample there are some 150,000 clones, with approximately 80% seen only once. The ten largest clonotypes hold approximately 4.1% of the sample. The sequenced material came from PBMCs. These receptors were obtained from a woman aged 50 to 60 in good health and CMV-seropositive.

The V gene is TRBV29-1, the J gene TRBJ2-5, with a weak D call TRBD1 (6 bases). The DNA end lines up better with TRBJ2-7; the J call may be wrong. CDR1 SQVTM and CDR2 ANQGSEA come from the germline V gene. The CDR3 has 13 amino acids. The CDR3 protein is CSVGAGAGYEQYF. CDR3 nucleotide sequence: TGCAGCGTCGGCGCAGGGGCCGGGTACGAGCAGTACTTC.

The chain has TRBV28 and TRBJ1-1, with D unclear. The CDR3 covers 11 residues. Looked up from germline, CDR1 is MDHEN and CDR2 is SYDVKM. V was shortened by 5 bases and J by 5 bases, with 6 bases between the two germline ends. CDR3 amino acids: CASSRETEAFF. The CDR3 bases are TGTGCCAGCAGTCGTGAGACTGAAGCTTTCTTT.

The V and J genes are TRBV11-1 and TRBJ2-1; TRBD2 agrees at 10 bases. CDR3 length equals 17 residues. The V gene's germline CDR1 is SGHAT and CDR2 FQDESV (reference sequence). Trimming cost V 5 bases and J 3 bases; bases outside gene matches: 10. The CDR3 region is CASSPLLAGGLYNEQFF. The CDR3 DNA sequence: TGTGCCAGCAGCCCCCTCTTAGCGGGGGGACTCTACAATGAGCAGTTCTTC.

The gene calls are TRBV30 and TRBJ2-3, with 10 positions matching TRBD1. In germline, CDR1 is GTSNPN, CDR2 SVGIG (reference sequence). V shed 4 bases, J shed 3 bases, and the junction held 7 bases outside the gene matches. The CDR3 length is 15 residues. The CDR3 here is CAWKTGTGATDTQYF. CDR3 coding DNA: TGTGCCTGGAAGACCGGGACAGGGGCAACAGATACGCAGTATTTT.

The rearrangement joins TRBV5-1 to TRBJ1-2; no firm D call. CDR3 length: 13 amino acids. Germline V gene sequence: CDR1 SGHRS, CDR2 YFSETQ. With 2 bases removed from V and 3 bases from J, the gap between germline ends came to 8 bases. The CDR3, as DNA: TGCGCCAGCAGCTTTACGGTCGACTATGGCTACACCTTC. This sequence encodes CASSFTVDYGYTF.

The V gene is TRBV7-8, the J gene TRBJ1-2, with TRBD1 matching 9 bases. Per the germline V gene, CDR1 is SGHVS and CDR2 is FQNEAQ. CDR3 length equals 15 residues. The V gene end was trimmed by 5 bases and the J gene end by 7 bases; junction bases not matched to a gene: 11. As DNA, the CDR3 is TGTGCCAGCAGCAGCCGGGACAGGGCCCCTCTTGGCTACACCTTC. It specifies CASSSRDRAPLGYTF. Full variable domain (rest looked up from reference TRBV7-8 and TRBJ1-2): GAGVSQSPRYKVAKRGQDVALRCDPISGHVSLFWYQQALGQGPEFLTYFQNEAQLDKSGLPSDRFFAERPEGSVSTLKIQRTQQEDSAVYLCASSSRDRAPLGYTFGSGTRLTVV.

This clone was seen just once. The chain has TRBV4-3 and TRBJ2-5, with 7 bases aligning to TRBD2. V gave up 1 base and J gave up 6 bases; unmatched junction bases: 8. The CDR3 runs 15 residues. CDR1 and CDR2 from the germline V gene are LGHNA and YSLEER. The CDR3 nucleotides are TGCGCCAGCAGCCAAGTCTCTAGCGGCCACCAGACCCAGTACTTC. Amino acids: CASSQVSSGHQTQYF.

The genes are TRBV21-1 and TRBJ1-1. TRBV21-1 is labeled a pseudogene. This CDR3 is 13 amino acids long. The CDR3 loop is CASTQTGGTEAFF. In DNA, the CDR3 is TGTGCCAGCACCCAAACGGGGGGCACTGAAGCTTTCTTT.

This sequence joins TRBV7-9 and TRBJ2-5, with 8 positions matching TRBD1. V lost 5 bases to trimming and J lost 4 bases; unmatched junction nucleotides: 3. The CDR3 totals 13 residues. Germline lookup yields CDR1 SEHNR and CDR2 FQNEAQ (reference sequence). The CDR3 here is CASSRGQVETQYF. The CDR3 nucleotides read TGTGCCAGCAGCCGGGGACAGGTAGAGACCCAGTACTTC.

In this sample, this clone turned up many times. CDR3 residues: CASSFKGRQETQYF. CDR3 DNA: TGTGCCAGCAGCTTCAAGGGGAGGCAAGAGACCCAGTACTTC. This chain links TRBV5-5 with TRBJ2-5; TRBD2 might be the D (6 bases). V lost 2 bases to trimming and J lost 2 bases, with 10 bases between them. The CDR3 is made up of 14 amino acids. Germline values: CDR1 SGHKS, CDR2 YYEKEE (reference sequence). Based on the CDR3 plus reference TRBV5-5 and TRBJ2-5, the full variable domain is DAGVTQSPTHLIKTRGQQVTLRCSPISGHKSVSWYQQVLGQGPQFIFQYYEKEERGRGNFPDRFSARQFPNYSSELNVNALLLGDSALYLCASSFKGRQETQYFGPGTRLLVL.

In nucleotides, the CDR3 is TGTGCCAGTAGTACGGGACAGGGTCTCTCTGGGGCCAACGTCCTGACTTTC. Translation gives CASSTGQGLSGANVLTF. This chain connects TRBV19 to TRBJ2-6, with 9 bases aligning to TRBD1. Germline V CDR1 and CDR2: LNHDA, SQIVND (reference sequence). J lost 0 bases, V lost 4 bases, and 4 bases had no gene match. This CDR3 region has 17 residues. Variable domain in full (rest from reference TRBV19 and TRBJ2-6): DGGITQSPKYLFRKEGQNVTLSCEQNLNHDAMYWYRQDPGQGLRLIYYSQIVNDFQKGDIAEGYSVSREKKESFPLTVTSAQKNPTAFYLCASSTGQGLSGANVLTFGAGSRLTVL.

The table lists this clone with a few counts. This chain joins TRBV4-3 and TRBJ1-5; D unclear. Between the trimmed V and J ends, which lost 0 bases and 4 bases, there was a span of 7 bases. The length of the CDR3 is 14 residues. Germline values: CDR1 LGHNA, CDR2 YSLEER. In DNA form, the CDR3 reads TGCGCCAGCAGCCAAGATATAGTGAATCAGCCCCAGCATTTT. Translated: CASSQDIVNQPQHF.

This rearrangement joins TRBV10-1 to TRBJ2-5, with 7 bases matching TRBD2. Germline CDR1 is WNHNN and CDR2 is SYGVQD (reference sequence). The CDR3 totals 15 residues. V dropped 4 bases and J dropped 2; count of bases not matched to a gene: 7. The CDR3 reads CASSAGGYTQETQYF. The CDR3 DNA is TGCGCCAGCAGTGCCGGGGGGTATACTCAAGAGACCCAGTACTTC.

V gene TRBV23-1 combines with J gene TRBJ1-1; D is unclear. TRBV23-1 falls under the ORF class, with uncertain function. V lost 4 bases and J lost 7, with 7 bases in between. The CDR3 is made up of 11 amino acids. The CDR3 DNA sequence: TGCGCCAGCAGTCGGAGCGGTGAAGCTTTCTTT. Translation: CASSRSGEAFF.

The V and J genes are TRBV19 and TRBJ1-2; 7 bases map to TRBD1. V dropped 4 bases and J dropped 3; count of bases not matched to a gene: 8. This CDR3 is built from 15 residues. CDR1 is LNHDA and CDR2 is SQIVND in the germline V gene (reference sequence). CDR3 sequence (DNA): TGTGCCAGTAGTAAACAGGGGCCGCAAGACTATGGCTACACCTTC. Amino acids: CASSKQGPQDYGYTF.

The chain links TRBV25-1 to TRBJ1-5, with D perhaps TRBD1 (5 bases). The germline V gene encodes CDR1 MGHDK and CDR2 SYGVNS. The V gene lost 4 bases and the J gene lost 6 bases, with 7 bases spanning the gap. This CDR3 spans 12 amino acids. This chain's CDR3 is CASSGGGQPQHF. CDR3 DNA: TGTGCCAGCAGTGGGGGCGGTCAGCCCCAGCATTTT.

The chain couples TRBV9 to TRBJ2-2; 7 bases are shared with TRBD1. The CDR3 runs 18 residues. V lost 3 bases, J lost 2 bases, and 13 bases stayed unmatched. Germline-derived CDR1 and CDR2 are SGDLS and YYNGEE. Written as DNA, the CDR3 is TGTGCCAGCAGCGGACAGGGAAGTCTCGGTACAAACACCGGGGAGCTGTTTTTT. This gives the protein CASSGQGSLGTNTGELFF.

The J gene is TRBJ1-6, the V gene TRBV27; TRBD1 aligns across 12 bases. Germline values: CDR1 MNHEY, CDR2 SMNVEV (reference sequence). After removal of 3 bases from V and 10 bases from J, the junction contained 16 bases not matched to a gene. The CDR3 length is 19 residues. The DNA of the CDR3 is TGTGCCAGCAGTTTGACGGGACAGGGGGCACAGATGGGAGGCTCACCCCTCCACTTT. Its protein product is CASSLTGQGAQMGGSPLHF.

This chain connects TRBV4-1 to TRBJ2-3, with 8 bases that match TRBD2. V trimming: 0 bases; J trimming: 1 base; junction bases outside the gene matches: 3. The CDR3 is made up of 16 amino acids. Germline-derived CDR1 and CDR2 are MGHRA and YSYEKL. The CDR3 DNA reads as TGCGCCAGCAGCCAAGAAGCGGGGGTCCGCACAGATACGCAGTATTTT. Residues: CASSQEAGVRTDTQYF.

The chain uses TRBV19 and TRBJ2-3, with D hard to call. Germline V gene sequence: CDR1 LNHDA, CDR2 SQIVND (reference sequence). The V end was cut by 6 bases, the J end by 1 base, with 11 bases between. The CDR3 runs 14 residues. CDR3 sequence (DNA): TGTGCCAGTAGAGTCAGTCCCGGCACAGATACGCAGTATTTT. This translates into CASRVSPGTDTQYF. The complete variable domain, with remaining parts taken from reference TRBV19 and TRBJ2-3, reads DGGITQSPKYLFRKEGQNVTLSCEQNLNHDAMYWYRQDPGQGLRLIYYSQIVNDFQKGDIAEGYSVSREKKESFPLTVTSAQKNPTAFYLCASRVSPGTDTQYFGPGTRLTVL.

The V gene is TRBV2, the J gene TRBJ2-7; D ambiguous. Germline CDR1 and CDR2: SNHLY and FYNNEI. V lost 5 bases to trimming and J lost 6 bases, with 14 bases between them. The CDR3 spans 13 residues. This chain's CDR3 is CASSPVGPGEQYF. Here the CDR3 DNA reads TGTGCCAGCAGTCCGGTCGGTCCGGGCGAGCAGTACTTC.

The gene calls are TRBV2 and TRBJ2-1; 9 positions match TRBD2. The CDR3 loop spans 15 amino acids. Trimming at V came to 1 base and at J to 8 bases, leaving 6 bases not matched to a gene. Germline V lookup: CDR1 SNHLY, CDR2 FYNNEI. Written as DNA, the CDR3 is TGTGCCAGCAGTGAAGTGTTAGCGGGAGTGGATGAGCAGTTCTTC. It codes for CASSEVLAGVDEQFF.

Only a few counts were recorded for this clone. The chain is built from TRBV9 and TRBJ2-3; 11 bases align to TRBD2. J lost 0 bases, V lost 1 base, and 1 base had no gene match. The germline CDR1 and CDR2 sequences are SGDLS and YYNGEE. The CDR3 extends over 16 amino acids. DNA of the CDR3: TGTGCCAGCAGCGTAAGGACTAGCGGGAGCACAGATACGCAGTATTTT. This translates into CASSVRTSGSTDTQYF.

The CDR3 protein is CSVHRQGALMNTEAFF. CDR3 sequence (DNA): TGCAGCGTCCATCGACAGGGGGCACTTATGAACACTGAAGCTTTCTTT. V gene TRBV29-1 combines with J gene TRBJ1-1; 10 nucleotides agree with TRBD1. The V gene end was trimmed by 6 bases and the J gene end by 0 bases; junction bases not matched to a gene: 10. Per germline, CDR1 SQVTM and CDR2 ANQGSEA. There are 16 residues in the CDR3.

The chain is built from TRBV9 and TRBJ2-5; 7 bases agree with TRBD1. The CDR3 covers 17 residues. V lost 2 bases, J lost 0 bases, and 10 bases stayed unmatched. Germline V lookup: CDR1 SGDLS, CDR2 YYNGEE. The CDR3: CASSVPPMGQYQETQYF. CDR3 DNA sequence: TGTGCCAGCAGCGTCCCACCTATGGGACAGTACCAAGAGACCCAGTACTTC.